This passage covers 2 T cell receptor beta chains from one sample sequenced in a study of cytomegalovirus exposure and HLA in healthy donors. The study ran its PCR with 60 Vbeta and 13 Jbeta primers. Produced via immunoSEQ multiplex PCR; TCRdb's table is partial and in-frame only. The data hold 100,000 to 120,000 clones, with around 85% observed a single time. The material sequenced was PBMCs. These receptors all stem from a young man in good health and CMV-seropositive.

The V call is TRBV10-3, the J call TRBJ1-6, with D uncertain. Germline CDR1 and CDR2: ENHRY and SYGVKD. This CDR3 has 14 residues. V lost 3 bases, J lost 7 bases, and 10 bases lay in between. The CDR3 here is CAISDLLENSPLHF. As DNA, the CDR3 is TGTGCCATCAGTGATTTGCTGGAGAATTCACCCCTCCACTTT.

The rearrangement uses TRBV28 and TRBJ2-2, with 7 nucleotides matching TRBD1. The CDR3 is 14 residues long. Germline V CDR1 and CDR2: MDHEN, SYDVKM. The trim removed 7 bases at V and 0 bases at J, leaving 2 bases unmatched. The CDR3 spells CASIDRANTGELFF. DNA of the CDR3: TGTGCCAGCATAGACAGGGCGAACACCGGGGAGCTGTTTTTT.